One sample yielded the 15 T cell receptor beta chains listed below, sequenced in a study of spatial heterogeneity in lung cancer (dated by TCRdb to between 2019 and 2020). Sample time point, as interpreted from the label and publication: sample taken at primary tumor resection. For TCR sequencing, whole RNA was extracted from tumor and nontumor lung tissue, or from cryopreserved PBMC samples, and no cell sorting was done. The receptor library was made with 5' RACE. These reads were obtained on a NextSeq 500. In TCRdb, the public reads were trimmed at Q25 with fastp and aligned with MiXCR, with productive beta chains retained. Each entry merges the rows of one CDR3 protein and shows their most common DNA and genes. In all, the sample holds under 7,500 distinct CDR3 sequences, and 7% of those were seen once. Jointly, the top ten make up around four fifths of the sample. Specimen: PBMCs, collected at surgery. Receptor source: a male donor with early-stage non-small cell lung cancer.

Turning to this clonotype: This beta chain is an unintended read in a library built for alpha chains; its size means little. The chain carries TRBV28 and TRBJ1-5; D might be TRBD1 (5 bases). The CDR3 length is 15 residues. V was pared by 4 bases and J by 5 bases, with 15 bases between. CDR1 and CDR2 (germline): MDHEN, SYDVKM. The DNA of the CDR3 is TGTGCCAGCAGTTCCGCCGGGACGGATGATCAGCCCCAGCATTTT. Its translation is CASSSAGTDDQPQHF.

A word on this clonotype: Because the library targeted alpha chains, this beta chain is an off-target read whose size means little. This chain joins TRBV9 and TRBJ1-1, with D uncertain. This CDR3 contains 14 residues. Germline V lookup: CDR1 SGDLS, CDR2 YYNGEE. Trimming cost V 0 bases and J 0 bases, with 6 bases left between them. CDR3 in amino acids: CASSVEGMNTEAFF. CDR3 nucleotides: TGTGCCAGCAGCGTAGAGGGCATGAACACTGAAGCTTTCTTT.

This clonotype was detected ten times or more. This beta chain is a stray read from a library made for alpha chains; its abundance is not meaningful. The chain uses TRBV3-1 and TRBJ1-2; D is unresolved. Between the trimmed V and J ends, which lost 4 bases and 3 bases, there was a span of 9 bases. Germline V gene sequence: CDR1 LGHDT, CDR2 YNNKEL (reference sequence). The CDR3 sequence is 13 residues long. In DNA form, the CDR3 reads TGTGCCAGCAGCCGCGCCTCGGACTATGGCTACACCTTC. As protein: CASSRASDYGYTF. The whole variable domain, remainder taken from reference TRBV3-1 and TRBJ1-2, is DTAVSQTPKYLVTQMGNDKSIKCEQNLGHDTMYWYKQDSKKFLKIMFSYNNKELIINETVPNRFSPKSPDKAHLNLHINSLELGDSAVYFCASSRASDYGYTFGSGTRLTVV.

This clonotype has ten or more counts. This beta chain represents an off-target read in a library built for alpha chains; its size is of limited meaning. The CDR3 is CASSKNRGGEETQYF. The CDR3 nucleotides are TGCGCCAGCAGCAAGAACAGGGGAGGGGAAGAGACCCAGTACTTC. The rearrangement joins TRBV5-1 to TRBJ2-5, with D perhaps assigned TRBD1 or TRBD2 (7 bases each). The CDR3 contains 15 residues. Germline loops: CDR1 SGHRS, CDR2 YFSETQ. Deletions cut 4 bases from V and 3 bases from J, with 16 bases between.

At least ten counts were recorded for this clonotype. Within a library made for alpha chains, this beta chain is off target, and its count is uninformative. This chain connects TRBV18 to TRBJ2-7; D uncertain. Trimming left V 6 bases short and J 7 bases short, with 16 bases between. CDR1 and CDR2 from the germline V gene are KGHSH and LQKENI. There are 13 residues in the CDR3. The CDR3 DNA sequence: TGTGCCAGCTCGCCTAACAAGCAGAGGGAGCAGTACGTC. This translates into CASSPNKQREQYV.

This clonotype was picked up many times. Being off target in a library aimed at alpha chains, this beta chain has a size of little meaning. The chain has TRBV19 and TRBJ2-2; D is undetermined. Per germline, CDR1 LNHDA and CDR2 SQIVND (reference sequence). The CDR3 spans 14 residues. Trimming left V 3 bases short and J 6 bases short, with 11 bases between. CDR3 loop: CASSIPWGSGELFF. Here the CDR3 DNA reads TGTGCCAGTAGTATTCCCTGGGGTTCCGGGGAGCTGTTTTTT.

This clonotype has at least ten counts. Since it is a stray read in a library aimed at alpha chains, this beta chain has a size that is not meaningful. The chain is built from TRBV4-2 and TRBJ2-5, with D tentatively TRBD1 (6 bases). Trimming stripped 0 bases from V and 2 bases from J, with 7 bases between. Germline V gives CDR1 LGHNA, CDR2 YNFKEQ. The CDR3 loop spans 14 amino acids. The CDR3 DNA reads as TGTGCCAGCAGCCAAGACAGGGGTCAAGAGACCCAGTACTTC. Translation gives CASSQDRGQETQYF.

This clonotype was seen more than once but under ten times. This beta chain slipped into a library made for alpha chains as a stray read, so its size is not meaningful. The rearrangement uses TRBV5-1 and TRBJ2-3; 12 nucleotides align to TRBD2. V trimming: 4 bases; J trimming: 6 bases; junction bases outside the gene matches: 3. The CDR3 covers 14 residues. Germline values: CDR1 SGHRS, CDR2 YFSETQ. This CDR3 reads CASSPGTSGDTQYF. CDR3 DNA: TGCGCCAGCAGCCCCGGGACTAGCGGGGATACGCAGTATTTT.

This clonotype was seen a few times. This beta chain came through as a stray read in a library set up for alpha chains, and its size says little. V and J are TRBV18 and TRBJ2-3; D call uncertain. This CDR3 has 16 amino acids. Germline V CDR1 and CDR2: KGHSH, LQKENI. The V end lost 1 base, the J end lost 0 bases, and 11 bases lay between the germline ends. The CDR3 loop is CASSPLPGLSTDTQYF. DNA of the CDR3: TGTGCCAGCTCACCACTTCCAGGCTTGAGCACAGATACGCAGTATTTT.

This clonotype was counted ten times or more. As an off-target read in a library built for alpha chains, this beta chain has a frequency of little significance. This chain joins TRBV13 and TRBJ2-3; no clear D. The germline V gene encodes CDR1 PRHDT and CDR2 FYEKMQ (reference sequence). Trimming pared 1 base from V and 1 base from J, leaving 9 bases between. CDR3 size: 15 residues. In nucleotides, the CDR3 is TGTGCCAGCAGCTTAGTAGGTTTTGGCACAGATACGCAGTATTTT. It translates to CASSLVGFGTDTQYF.

On this clonotype itself: The library was designed around alpha chains, so this beta chain is a stray read whose abundance carries little weight. The chain is built from TRBV6-5 and TRBJ2-1, with 8 bases that match TRBD1. Germline loops: CDR1 MNHEY, CDR2 SVGAGI. V was pared by 2 bases and J by 9 bases, with 6 bases of the junction left unmatched. The CDR3 loop spans 14 amino acids. The chain's CDR3 is CASSYARGRSEQFF. The CDR3, as DNA: TGTGCCAGCAGTTACGCCAGGGGGCGCAGTGAGCAGTTCTTC.

At least ten counts were recorded for this clonotype. This beta chain was picked up by a library intended for alpha chains and is off target, so its count carries little meaning. This sequence joins TRBV12-3 or TRBV12-4 and TRBJ2-1, with a tentative D call TRBD2 (5 bases). The CDR3 consists of 14 residues. V lost 3 bases to trimming and J lost 4 bases, with 10 bases between them. DNA of the CDR3: TGTGCCAGCAGTTTGGGAGACAATTACAATGAGCAGTTCTTC. Protein: CASSLGDNYNEQFF.

Many counts were recorded for this clonotype. A library made for alpha chains picked up this beta chain off target, so its size means little. The chain carries TRBV28 and TRBJ1-2, with 8 bases fitting TRBD1. The CDR3 contains 15 residues. The trim removed 8 bases at V and 7 bases at J, leaving 15 bases unmatched. In germline, CDR1 is MDHEN, CDR2 SYDVKM. CDR3 protein: CASGSVGQVISGYTF. CDR3 DNA: TGTGCCAGCGGGAGTGTGGGACAGGTCATCTCTGGCTACACCTTC.

Of note for this clonotype: This beta chain is a stray read from a library made for alpha chains; its abundance is not meaningful. The rearrangement joins TRBV19 to TRBJ2-3; maybe TRBD1 (6 bases). The CDR3 spans 16 residues. V gave up 4 bases and J gave up 1 base, with 15 bases separating them. CDR1 is LNHDA, CDR2 SQIVND, per germline (reference sequence). CDR3 in amino acids: CASSKIRAGGTDTQYF. The CDR3 region has the DNA TGTGCCAGTAGTAAGATTCGGGCAGGGGGCACAGATACGCAGTATTTT.

This clonotype was seen many times. This beta chain lies outside the target of a library built for alpha chains; its clone size means little. The CDR3 protein is CAISESPGHRNEAFF. The CDR3 nucleotides read TGTGCCATCAGTGAGTCGCCGGGACATCGAAACGAAGCTTTCTTT. The V call is TRBV10-3, the J call TRBJ1-1; maybe TRBD1 (6 bases). This CDR3 has 15 residues. CDR1 and CDR2 (germline): ENHRY, SYGVKD. V was cut by 0 bases and J by 8 bases, with 16 bases left in between.